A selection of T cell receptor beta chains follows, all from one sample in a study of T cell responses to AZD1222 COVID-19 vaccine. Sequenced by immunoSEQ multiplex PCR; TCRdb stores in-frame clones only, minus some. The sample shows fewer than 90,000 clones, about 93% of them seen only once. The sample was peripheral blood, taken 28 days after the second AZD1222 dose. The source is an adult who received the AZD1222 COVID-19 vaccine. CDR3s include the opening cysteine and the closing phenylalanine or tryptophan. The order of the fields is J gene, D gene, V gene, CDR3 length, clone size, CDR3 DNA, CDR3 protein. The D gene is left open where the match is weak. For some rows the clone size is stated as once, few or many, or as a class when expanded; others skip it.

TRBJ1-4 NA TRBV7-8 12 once TGTGCCAGTGGGAGGGGTGAGGAAAAACTGTTTTTT CASGRGEEKLFF
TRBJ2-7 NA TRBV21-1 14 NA TGTGCCAGCAGCAAATACCGGGGAAGGTACGAGCAGTACTTC CASSKYRGRYEQYF
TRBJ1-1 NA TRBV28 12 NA TGTGCCAGCCGTCGGGGGAACACTGAAGCTTTCTTT CASRRGNTEAFF
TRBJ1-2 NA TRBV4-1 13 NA TGCGCCAGCAGCCAACAGGTTAACTATGGCTACACCTTC CASSQQVNYGYTF
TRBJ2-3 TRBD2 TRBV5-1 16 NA TGCGCCAGCAGTTCCTTAGCGGGAGGTGGGGCCGATACGCAGTATTTT CASSSLAGGGADTQYF
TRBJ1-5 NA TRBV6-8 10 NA TGTGCCAGCACCAATCAGCCCCAGCATTTT CASTNQPQHF
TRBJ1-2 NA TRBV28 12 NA TGTGCCAGCAGTGCTGCGGGCTATGGCTACACCTTC CASSAAGYGYTF
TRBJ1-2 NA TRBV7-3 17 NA TGTGCCAGCAGCTCAGAAGGCAACCGGGACGTCAACTATGGCTACACCTTC CASSSEGNRDVNYGYTF
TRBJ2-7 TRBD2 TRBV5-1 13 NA TGCGCCAGCAGCTTACTAGCGGATTACGAGCAGTACTTC CASSLLADYEQYF
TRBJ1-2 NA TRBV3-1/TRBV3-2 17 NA TGTGCCAGCACGGCGGGGGCGGTGGCAGGGGCTAACTATGGCTACACCTTC CASTAGAVAGANYGYTF
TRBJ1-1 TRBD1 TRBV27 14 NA TGTGCCAGCACCCCGACAGGGGCGAACACTGAAGCTTTCTTT CASTPTGANTEAFF
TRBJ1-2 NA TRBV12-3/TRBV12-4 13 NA TGTGCCAGCAGTCCCGACAGCGACTATGGCTACACCTTC CASSPDSDYGYTF
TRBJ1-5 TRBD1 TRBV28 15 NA TGTGCCAGCAGTTTTACAGGGGTCCTCAATCAGCCCCAGCATTTT CASSFTGVLNQPQHF
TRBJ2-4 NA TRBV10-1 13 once TGCGCCAGCAGTCCCGGTATAGGGGACATTCAGTACTTC CASSPGIGDIQYF
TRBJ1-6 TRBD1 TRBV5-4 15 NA TGTGCCATAAGACAGGGGAGCTCCTATAATTCACCCCTCCACTTT CAIRQGSSYNSPLHF
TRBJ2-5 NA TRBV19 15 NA TGTGCCAGTAGTATAGATGGTGCAGGCCAAGAGACCCAGTACTTC CASSIDGAGQETQYF
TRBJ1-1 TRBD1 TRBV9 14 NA TGTGCCAGCAGCGGGGGACAGGTGAACACTGAAGCTTTCTTT CASSGGQVNTEAFF
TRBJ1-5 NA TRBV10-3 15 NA TGTGCCATCAGTGAGGGGCAGGGCCTCAATCAGCCCCAGCATTTT CAISEGQGLNQPQHF
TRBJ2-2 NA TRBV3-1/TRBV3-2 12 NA TGTGCCAGCCACAGACGGGGCGGGGAGCTGTTTTTT CASHRRGGELFF
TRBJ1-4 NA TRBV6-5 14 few TGTGCCAGCAGTTACTCGACCAGGGAGGAAAAACTGTTTTTT CASSYSTREEKLFF
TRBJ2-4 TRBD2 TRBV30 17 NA TGTGCCTGGAACCGCCGGGCTAGCGGGAGGGCCAAAAACATTCAGTACTTC CAWNRRASGRAKNIQYF
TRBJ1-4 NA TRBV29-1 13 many TGCAGCGCCTCCGGGGGGGGAGGTGAAAAACTGTTTTTT CSASGGGGEKLFF
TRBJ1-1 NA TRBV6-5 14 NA TGTGCCAGCAGTTACGTTGCGGGGGACACTGAAGCTTTCTTT CASSYVAGDTEAFF
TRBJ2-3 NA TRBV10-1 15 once TGCGCCAGCAGTGAACTAGCAGCAAGCACAGATACGCAGTATTTT CASSELAASTDTQYF
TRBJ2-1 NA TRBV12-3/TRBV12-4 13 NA TGTGCCAGCAGCTCATTCCTAGCAGACGAGCAGTTCTTC CASSSFLADEQFF
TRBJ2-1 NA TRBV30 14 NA TGTGCCTGGAGCCGGGACCTCGTGGGGAATGAGCAGTTCTTC CAWSRDLVGNEQFF
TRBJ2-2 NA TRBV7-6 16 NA TGTGCCAGCAGACGTGAAACAGGGGGGGTAACCGGGGAGCTGTTTTTT CASRRETGGVTGELFF
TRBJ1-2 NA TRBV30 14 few TGTGCCTGGAGTACCCCGGGGGGCTTCTATGGCTACACCTTC CAWSTPGGFYGYTF
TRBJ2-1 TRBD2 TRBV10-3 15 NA TGTGCCATCAGTCAGACTAGCGGGAGGATAAATGAGCAGTTCTTC CAISQTSGRINEQFF
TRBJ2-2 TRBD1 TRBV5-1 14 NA TGCGCCAGCAGTCCGCAGGGGGAAAACGGGGAGCTGTTTTTT CASSPQGENGELFF
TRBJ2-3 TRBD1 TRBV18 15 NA TGTGCCAGCTCACTGGGACAGGGTCGCACAGATACGCAGTATTTT CASSLGQGRTDTQYF
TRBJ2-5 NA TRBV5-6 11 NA TGTGCCAGCAGCTTCCAAGAGACCCAGTACTTC CASSFQETQYF
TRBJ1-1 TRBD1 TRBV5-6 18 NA TGTGCCAGCAGCGAAGACAGGGGGAAAAGGCTGAGGAACACTGAAGCTTTCTTT CASSEDRGKRLRNTEAFF
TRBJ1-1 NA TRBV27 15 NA TGTGCCAGCAGTTTATCGATGGGGCGGAACACTGAAGCTTTCTTT CASSLSMGRNTEAFF
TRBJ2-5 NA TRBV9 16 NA TGTGCCAGCAGCGTAGACGTGGGGTCCAACGGAGAGACCCAGTACTTC CASSVDVGSNGETQYF
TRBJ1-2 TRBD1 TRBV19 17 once TGTGCCAGTAGTACCTCCCCGGGACAGGGGGCGGTCTATGGCTACACCTTC CASSTSPGQGAVYGYTF
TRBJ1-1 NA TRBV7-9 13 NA TGTGCCAGCAGCACCACGGGCATCACTGAAGCTTTCTTT CASSTTGITEAFF
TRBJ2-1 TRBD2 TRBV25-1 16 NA TGTGCCAGCAGTGAGACACTAGCGGGAGAACGAAATGAGCAGTTCTTC CASSETLAGERNEQFF
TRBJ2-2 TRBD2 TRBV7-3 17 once TGTGCCAGCAGCTTTTTGGCGGGAGGGCCGGGTACCGGGGAGCTGTTTTTT CASSFLAGGPGTGELFF
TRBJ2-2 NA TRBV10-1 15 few TGCGCCAGCAGTGTCGGGACAATTAACACCGGGGAGCTGTTTTTT CASSVGTINTGELFF
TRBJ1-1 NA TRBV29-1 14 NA TGCAGCGTTGTGTCAGGGGTTACGAACACTGAAGCTTTCTTT CSVVSGVTNTEAFF
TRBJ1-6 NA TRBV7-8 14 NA TGTGCCAGCAGCCGGGACATCACGGTCTCACCCCTCCACTTT CASSRDITVSPLHF
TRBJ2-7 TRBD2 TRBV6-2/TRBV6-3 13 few TGTGCCAGCAGTTCCGGACTAGCGGGAGGGCCGTACTTC CASSSGLAGGPYF
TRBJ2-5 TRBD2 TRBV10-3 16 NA TGTGCCATCAGTGAGTCGGGCGGGAGGGCCGGTGAGACCCAGTACTTC CAISESGGRAGETQYF
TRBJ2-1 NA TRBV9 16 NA TGTGCCAGCAGCGTAGTCGGCCCGCCCTACTACAATGAGCAGTTCTTC CASSVVGPPYYNEQFF
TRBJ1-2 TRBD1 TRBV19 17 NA TGTGCCAGTAGTATGGGCCTCCAGGGGGGGCGCGGCTATGGCTACACCTTC CASSMGLQGGRGYGYTF
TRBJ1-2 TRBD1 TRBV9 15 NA TGTGCCAGCAGCCCGGGACAGGGGGCTCCCTATGGCTACACCTTC CASSPGQGAPYGYTF
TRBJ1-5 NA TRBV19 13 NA TGTGCCAGTAGTATGAAGCCAATAGAGCCCCAGCATTTT CASSMKPIEPQHF
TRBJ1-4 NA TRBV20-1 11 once TGCAGTGCCCGGCGGGGTGAAAAACTGTTTTTT CSARRGEKLFF
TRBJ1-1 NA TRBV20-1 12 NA TGCAGGGCGAGTTGGGGGGACACTGAAGCTTTCTTT CRASWGDTEAFF
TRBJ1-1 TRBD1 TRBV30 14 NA TGTGCCTGGGGGAGGAGGGGGCTGAACACTGAAGCTTTCTTT CAWGRRGLNTEAFF
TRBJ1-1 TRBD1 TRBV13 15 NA TGTGCCAGCAGCTCTAGGGACAGGGGGGACACTGAAGCTTTCTTT CASSSRDRGDTEAFF
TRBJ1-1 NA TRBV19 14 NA TGTGCCAGTAGTATAGTGACAGGAATCACTGAAGCTTTCTTT CASSIVTGITEAFF